This T cell receptor beta chain is from a study of T cells in Graves' hyperthyroidism and ophthalmopathy. The CDR3 has 12 amino acids. Germline values: CDR1 SGHDT, CDR2 YYEEEE. Trimming stripped 3 bases from V and 9 bases from J, with 10 bases between. RNA transcripts gave rise to amplified TCR beta CDR3 regions. The HTBI set primed first-round TCR CDR3 RT-PCR. TCRdb recomputed calls from the multiplex PCR reads with MiXCR, one row per CDR3 protein. The table lists fewer than 500,000 distinct CDR3 sequences, roughly 14% of them singletons, with over 10% in the top ten. This chain joins TRBV5-6 and TRBJ2-1; unclear D gene. This receptor was obtained from a man younger than 35 with Graves' ophthalmopathy. The sequenced material came from blood. The CDR3, as DNA: TGTGCCAGCAGCTCCGTGTTAGCTGAGCAGTTCTTC. Protein sequence: CASSSVLAEQFF.